These T cell receptor beta chains were read from a single sample in a study of response to subunit inactivated influenza vaccine. TCRdb redid the calling of the RT-PCR reads with MiXCR, one entry per CDR3 protein. The sample consists of approximately 700,000 distinct CDR3 sequences, 15% to 17% of them appearing once. The sequencing used PBMCs from blood, collected approximately 12 days after vaccination. The receptors shown here come from a man aged 45-65 years who received an inactivated influenza vaccine. Both conserved end residues are part of each CDR3. The D gene is left open where the match is weak. Clone size is not always given. Where it is, it says once, few, many or a class for expanded clones.

V: TRBV11-2
D: -
size: few
J: TRBJ2-6
CDR3: CATASNSGANVLTF
DNA: TGTGCCACCGCGTCCAACTCTGGGGCCAACGTCCTGACTTTC

V: TRBV11-2
D: -
size: few
J: TRBJ2-1
CDR3: CASRPIGSPWDNEQFF
DNA: TGTGCCAGCAGACCCATCGGCTCCCCCTGGGACAATGAGCAGTTCTTC

V: TRBV11-2
D: TRBD1
size: -
J: TRBJ1-4
CDR3: CASSLQGAAEKLFF
DNA: TGTGCCAGCAGCTTACAGGGGGCGGCTGAAAAACTGTTTTTT

V: TRBV2
D: -
size: few
J: TRBJ2-1
CDR3: CASSAVSSSNEQFF
DNA: TGTGCCAGCAGTGCGGTCAGCTCTAGCAATGAGCAGTTCTTC

V: TRBV24-1
D: -
size: few
J: TRBJ2-2
CDR3: CATSDRITRDENTGELFF
DNA: TGTGCCACCAGTGATCGAATTACACGGGACGAGAACACCGGGGAGCTGTTTTTT

V: TRBV7-9
D: TRBD1
size: few
J: TRBJ2-5
CDR3: CASSFGQGAVETQYF
DNA: TGTGCCAGCAGCTTTGGACAGGGGGCAGTGGAGACCCAGTACTTC

V: TRBV10-3
D: TRBD2
size: -
J: TRBJ2-1
CDR3: CAISEPPGLAAPYNEQFF
DNA: TGTGCCATCAGTGAGCCTCCGGGACTAGCGGCCCCCTACAATGAGCAGTTCTTC

V: TRBV29-1
D: TRBD2
size: -
J: TRBJ2-7
CDR3: CSVDLRAGRYF
DNA: TGCAGCGTTGATCTCAGAGCGGGGAGGTACTTC

V: TRBV25-1
D: -
size: few
J: TRBJ1-1
CDR3: CASTHRGGATEAFF
DNA: TGTGCCAGCACTCATCGGGGAGGGGCCACTGAAGCTTTCTTT

V: TRBV12-3/TRBV12-4
D: -
size: -
J: TRBJ2-4
CDR3: CASTNPPPNIQYF
DNA: TGTGCCAGCACCAACCCCCCCCCTAACATTCAGTACTTC

V: TRBV6-2/TRBV6-3
D: TRBD1
size: -
J: TRBJ2-7
CDR3: CASSYRGPYEQYF
DNA: TGTGCCAGCAGTTACAGGGGGCCCTACGAGCAGTACTTC

V: TRBV6-6
D: -
size: -
J: TRBJ2-7
CDR3: CASSHHWSSEQYF
DNA: TGTGCCAGCAGTCACCATTGGTCATCGGAGCAGTACTTC

V: TRBV20-1
D: TRBD1
size: few
J: TRBJ2-7
CDR3: CSARGTTGDSSYEQYF
DNA: TGCAGTGCTAGAGGCACGACAGGGGACAGCTCCTACGAGCAGTACTTC

V: TRBV12-3/TRBV12-4
D: -
size: many
J: TRBJ2-2
CDR3: CASSGGELFF
DNA: TGTGCCAGCAGTGGGGGGGAGCTGTTTTTT

V: TRBV20-1
D: -
size: -
J: TRBJ2-1
CDR3: CSARGTAGAGSSYNEQFF
DNA: TGCAGTGCTAGAGGGACTGCTGGCGCTGGGAGCTCCTACAATGAGCAGTTCTTC

V: TRBV12-3/TRBV12-4
D: -
size: many
J: TRBJ2-1
CDR3: CASSLSGAGAKNEQFF
DNA: TGTGCCAGCAGTTTGTCGGGGGCGGGGGCGAAAAATGAGCAGTTCTTC

V: TRBV24-1
D: -
size: -
J: TRBJ2-5
CDR3: CATSVRGGTVETQYF
DNA: TGTGCCACCAGTGTCCGGGGAGGTACGGTTGAGACCCAGTACTTC

V: TRBV9
D: -
size: -
J: TRBJ2-3
CDR3: CASSPRRASVTDTQYF
DNA: TGTGCCAGCAGCCCCCGGAGGGCTAGCGTTACAGATACGCAGTATTTT

V: TRBV10-3
D: TRBD2
size: few
J: TRBJ2-3
CDR3: CAIKPNLAGGPVTQYF
DNA: TGTGCCATCAAACCAAATCTAGCGGGGGGACCCGTTACGCAGTATTTT

V: TRBV18
D: -
size: few
J: TRBJ1-3
CDR3: CASSLGRNGNTIYF
DNA: TGTGCCAGCTCCCTCGGCAGAAATGGAAACACCATATATTTT

V: TRBV6-1
D: -
size: -
J: TRBJ1-3
CDR3: CASRRRDSGNTIYF
DNA: TGTGCCAGCAGGAGACGGGACTCTGGAAACACCATATATTTT

V: TRBV10-3
D: -
size: -
J: TRBJ1-2
CDR3: CAISTSVRDYGYTF
DNA: -

V: TRBV28
D: TRBD1
size: few
J: TRBJ1-6
CDR3: CASRPGQVESNSPLHF
DNA: TGTGCCAGCAGACCCGGACAGGTCGAATCTAATTCACCCCTCCACTTT

V: TRBV28
D: -
size: few
J: TRBJ2-4
CDR3: CATTRDLAKNIQYF
DNA: TGTGCCACCACGCGGGATTTAGCCAAAAACATTCAGTACTTC

V: TRBV15
D: -
size: -
J: TRBJ1-3
CDR3: CATSSEAHIAGNTIYF
DNA: TGTGCCACCAGCAGTGAAGCCCATATTGCTGGAAACACCATATATTTT

V: TRBV5-1
D: -
size: -
J: TRBJ1-1
CDR3: CASSRGGFSGNTEAFF
DNA: TGCGCCAGCAGCCGGGGAGGGTTTTCCGGGAACACTGAAGCTTTCTTT

V: TRBV5-6
D: -
size: few
J: TRBJ2-2
CDR3: CARQGDTGELFF
DNA: TGTGCCAGACAGGGAGACACCGGGGAGCTGTTTTTT

V: TRBV30
D: TRBD1
size: -
J: TRBJ1-1
CDR3: CAWAAQGAKTEAFF
DNA: TGTGCCTGGGCAGCACAGGGGGCGAAAACTGAAGCTTTCTTT

V: TRBV2
D: -
size: -
J: TRBJ2-7
CDR3: CASSTLDGFYEQNF
DNA: TGTGCCAGCAGTACCCTCGATGGTTTCTACGAGCAGAACTTC

V: TRBV12-3/TRBV12-4
D: TRBD1
size: few
J: TRBJ1-3
CDR3: CASRSGQGAGNTIYF
DNA: TGTGCCAGCAGATCGGGACAGGGAGCTGGAAACACCATATATTTT

V: TRBV7-2
D: -
size: -
J: TRBJ2-3
CDR3: CASSPLPSGMSTDTQYF
DNA: TGTGCCAGCAGCCCCCTCCCTTCCGGAATGAGCACAGATACGCAGTATTTT

V: TRBV10-3
D: -
size: few
J: TRBJ1-1
CDR3: CAISEPSNGAEAFF
DNA: TGTGCCATCAGTGAGCCGTCAAACGGGGCTGAAGCTTTCTTT

V: TRBV6-2/TRBV6-3
D: TRBD1
size: once
J: TRBJ2-7
CDR3: CAISPGQGMWEQYF
DNA: TGTGCCATCAGTCCGGGACAGGGGATGTGGGAGCAGTACTTC

V: TRBV9
D: TRBD1
size: -
J: TRBJ2-7
CDR3: CASSASGTGVYEQYF
DNA: TGTGCCAGCAGCGCCTCCGGGACAGGAGTTTACGAGCAGTACTTC

V: TRBV12-3/TRBV12-4
D: -
size: -
J: TRBJ1-5
CDR3: CASRQNRNQPQHF
DNA: TGTGCCAGCAGACAAAACAGGAATCAGCCCCAGCATTTT

V: TRBV10-3
D: -
size: -
J: TRBJ1-1
CDR3: CAISESWGMNTEAFF
DNA: TGTGCCATCAGTGAGAGTTGGGGCATGAACACTGAAGCTTTCTTT

V: TRBV7-9
D: -
size: few
J: TRBJ2-1
CDR3: CASSSQGSGGNEQFF
DNA: TGTGCCAGCAGCTCCCAGGGGTCCGGGGGCAATGAGCAGTTCTTC

V: TRBV7-9
D: TRBD1
size: few
J: TRBJ1-4
CDR3: CASSFLSGGKLFF
DNA: TGTGCCAGCAGCTTTCTCTCAGGGGGAAAACTGTTTTTT

V: TRBV5-6
D: TRBD2
size: few
J: TRBJ2-1
CDR3: CASSPRDSTPGGTSEQFF
DNA: TGTGCCAGCAGCCCACGGGACTCCACTCCGGGGGGAACTAGTGAGCAGTTCTTC

V: TRBV5-4
D: -
size: few
J: TRBJ1-2
CDR3: CASSLVGRRSGGYTF
DNA: TGTGCCAGCAGCTTGGTTGGCCGAAGGTCGGGCGGCTACACCTTC

V: TRBV7-9
D: TRBD1
size: -
J: TRBJ1-1
CDR3: CASSSNRDRNTEAFF
DNA: TGTGCCAGCAGCTCGAACCGGGACAGGAACACTGAAGCTTTCTTT

V: TRBV3-1
D: TRBD2
size: -
J: TRBJ2-1
CDR3: CASSQVPAGRGFYNEQFF
DNA: TGTGCCAGCAGCCAAGTTCCAGCGGGGCGCGGCTTCTACAATGAGCAGTTCTTC

V: TRBV29-1
D: TRBD1
size: few
J: TRBJ2-5
CDR3: CSVLRGLGETQYF
DNA: TGCAGCGTCCTCAGGGGGCTCGGGGAGACCCAGTACTTC

V: TRBV20-1
D: TRBD1
size: -
J: TRBJ1-5
CDR3: CSSPGQGGNQPQHF
DNA: TGCAGTTCGCCGGGACAGGGAGGCAATCAGCCCCAGCATTTT

V: TRBV7-2
D: TRBD2
size: once
J: TRBJ2-1
CDR3: CASSLAGLAGGTEQFF
DNA: TGTGCCAGCAGCTTAGCCGGACTAGCGGGAGGGACTGAGCAGTTCTTC

V: TRBV18
D: TRBD1
size: -
J: TRBJ1-1
CDR3: CASSPITGQGGIRTEAFF
DNA: TGTGCCAGCTCACCCATAACGGGACAGGGCGGGATTAGAACTGAAGCTTTCTTT

V: TRBV23-1
D: TRBD2
size: -
J: TRBJ2-7
CDR3: CASSQEGDRELAGPSDEQYF
DNA: TGCGCCAGCAGTCAAGAGGGGGACAGAGAGCTAGCGGGGCCCTCCGACGAGCAGTACTTC

V: TRBV11-2
D: -
size: -
J: TRBJ2-7
CDR3: CASSLGEGGHEQYF
DNA: TGTGCCAGCAGCTTAGGCGAGGGTGGCCACGAGCAGTACTTC

V: TRBV5-1
D: TRBD1
size: -
J: TRBJ1-6
CDR3: CASSTDRGGSPLHF
DNA: TGCGCCAGCAGCACGGACAGGGGGGGATCACCCCTCCACTTT